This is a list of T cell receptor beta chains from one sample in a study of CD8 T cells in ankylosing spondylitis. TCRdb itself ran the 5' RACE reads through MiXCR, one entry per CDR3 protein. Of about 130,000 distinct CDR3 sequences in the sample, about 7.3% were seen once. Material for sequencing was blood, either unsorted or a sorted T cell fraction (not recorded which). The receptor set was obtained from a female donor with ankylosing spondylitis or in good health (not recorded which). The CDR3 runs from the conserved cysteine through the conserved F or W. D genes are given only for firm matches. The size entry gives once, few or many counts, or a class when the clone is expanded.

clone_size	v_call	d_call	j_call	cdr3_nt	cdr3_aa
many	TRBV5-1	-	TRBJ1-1	TGCGCCAGCAGCTCGACTCTGAACACTGAAGCTTTCTTT	CASSSTLNTEAFF
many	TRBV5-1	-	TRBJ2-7	TGCGCCAGCAGCACCCAGGACAAAGGGGGGCAGTACTTC	CASSTQDKGGQYF
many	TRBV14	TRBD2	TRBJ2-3	TGTGCCAGCAGCCCCGGACTAGCGGGGGCAAACACAGATACGCAGTATTTT	CASSPGLAGANTDTQYF
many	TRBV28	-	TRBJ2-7	TGTGCCAGCAGTTTAGGGCTACCGAGCGAGCAGTACTTC	CASSLGLPSEQYF
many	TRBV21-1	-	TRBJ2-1	TGTGCCAGCAGCAACAAACTAGCGGGGCGGGGAAATGAGCAGTTCTTC	CASSNKLAGRGNEQFF
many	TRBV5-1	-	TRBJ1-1	TGCGCCAGCAGCTTGTATTCTCTTAGGGGACGGAAGAACACTGAAGCTTTCTTT	CASSLYSLRGRKNTEAFF
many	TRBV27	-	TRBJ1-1	TGTGCCAGCCCCCGAGAGCCGAACACTGAAGCTTTCTTT	CASPREPNTEAFF
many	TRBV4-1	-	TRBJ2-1	TGCGCCAGCAGCCAAGATTCTGTTACGGCTTTAGCCTACAATGAGCAGTTCTTC	CASSQDSVTALAYNEQFF
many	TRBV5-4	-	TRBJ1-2	TGTGCCAGCAGCTTGGAGGTCGGGGCTGGTGGCTACACCTTC	CASSLEVGAGGYTF
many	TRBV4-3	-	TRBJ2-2	TGCGCCAGCAGGGGAGAGGGGGGGTTCACCGGGGAGCTGTTTTTT	CASRGEGGFTGELFF
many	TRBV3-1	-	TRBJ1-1	TGTGCCAGCAGCCAAGGGAGGGGCGCGGCTGAAGCTTTCTTT	CASSQGRGAAEAFF